The clone carrying this TCR beta chain was seen a handful of times. Sequencing was performed with immunoSEQ multiplex PCR; in TCRdb, only in-frame clones are kept and a portion is missing. The sample holds 65,000 to 85,000 clones, around 90% seen once. Per germline, CDR1 LGHNA and CDR2 YNFKEQ. The CDR3 loop spans 16 amino acids. V shed 1 base, J shed 7 bases, and the junction held 7 bases outside the gene matches. The data originate from a study of T cell changes during pregnancy in multiple sclerosis. The chain joins TRBV4-2 to TRBJ1-2; 12 bases line up with TRBD1. This sample comprised peripheral blood, obtained after pregnancy. The source is a female donor with multiple sclerosis, enrolled in a pregnancy study. This chain's CDR3 is CASSQAGTGGAGGYTF. CDR3 DNA sequence: TGTGCCAGCAGCCAAGCCGGGACAGGGGGCGCGGGTGGCTACACCTTC.